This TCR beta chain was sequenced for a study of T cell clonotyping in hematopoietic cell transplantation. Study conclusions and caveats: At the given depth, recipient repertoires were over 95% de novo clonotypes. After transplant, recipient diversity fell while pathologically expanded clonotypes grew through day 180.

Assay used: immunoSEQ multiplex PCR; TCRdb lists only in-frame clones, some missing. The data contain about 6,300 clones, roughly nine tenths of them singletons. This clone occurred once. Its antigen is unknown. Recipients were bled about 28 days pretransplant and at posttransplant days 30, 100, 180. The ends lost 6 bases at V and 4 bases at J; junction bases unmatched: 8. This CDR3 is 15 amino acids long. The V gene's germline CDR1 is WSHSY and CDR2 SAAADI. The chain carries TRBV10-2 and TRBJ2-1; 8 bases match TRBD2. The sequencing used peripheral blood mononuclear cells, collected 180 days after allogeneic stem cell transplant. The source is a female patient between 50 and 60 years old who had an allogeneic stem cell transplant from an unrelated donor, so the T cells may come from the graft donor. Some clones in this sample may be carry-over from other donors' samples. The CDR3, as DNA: TGCGCCAGCAGAGGCCGGCGGGGGGAGTACAATGAGCAGTTCTTC. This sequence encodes CASRGRRGEYNEQFF.